The 11 T cell receptor beta chains below come from one sample, sequenced in a study of T cell repertoires in cytomegalovirus infection. TCRdb used MiXCR to reprocess the reads, holding one entry per CDR3 protein. The data show about 900,000 distinct CDR3 sequences, around 30% seen once. These receptors' targets are unknown. The sample consisted of cultured CD8+ T cells from PBMCs, taken from culture after CMV antigen stimulation. All receptors derive from a human donor in good health (CMV status not recorded). Some clones in this sample may be carry-over from other donors' samples.

This clonotype was observed once. CDR3 bases: TGTGCCAGCATCAGGCGGGCGGGGCAGGCCTACAATGAGCAGTTCTTC. This sequence encodes CASIRRAGQAYNEQFF. This chain uses TRBV27 with TRBJ2-1; D possibly corresponds to TRBD2 (6 bases). V lost 7 bases, J lost 2 bases, and 18 bases lay in between. CDR3 length: 16 amino acids. The germline V gene has CDR1 MNHEY and CDR2 SMNVEV (reference sequence).

This chain uses TRBV15 with TRBJ2-5, with a possible D match to TRBD1 (6 bases). Germline CDR1 is LNHNV and CDR2 is YYDKDF (reference sequence). V lost 5 bases to trimming and J lost 4 bases, with 8 bases between them. CDR3 length: 12 amino acids. The CDR3: CATSAGAETQYF. The CDR3 DNA reads as TGTGCCACCAGCGCAGGGGCAGAGACCCAGTACTTC.

In this sample, this clonotype turned up a few times. The chain carries TRBV12-3 or TRBV12-4 and TRBJ1-4, with TRBD1 as a possible D gene (5 bases). The V gene lost 4 bases and the J gene lost 8 bases, with 17 bases spanning the gap. CDR3 length equals 15 residues. CDR3 bases: TGTGCCAGCAGTTCCACGGGACCGCTGGAGGAAAAACTGTTTTTT. The encoded protein is CASSSTGPLEEKLFF.

The rearrangement links TRBV7-8 to TRBJ2-1, with TRBD2 as a possible D gene (5 bases). Deletions cut 2 bases from V and 6 bases from J, with 14 bases between. The CDR3 is made up of 15 amino acids. Germline assignment: CDR1 SGHVS and CDR2 FQNEAQ. CDR3 coding DNA: TGTGCCAGCAGCTTATTGGACTTTATCGGCAATGAGCAGTTCTTC. Residues: CASSLLDFIGNEQFF.

This clonotype has a handful of counts. The rearrangement joins TRBV7-9 to TRBJ2-1; 11 bases match TRBD1. V lost 3 bases and J lost 7; bases outside the gene matches: 8. The CDR3 runs to 16 residues. Per germline, CDR1 SEHNR and CDR2 FQNEAQ (reference sequence). The CDR3 DNA is TGTGCCAGCAGCTTGAGGGGGGGACAGGGGGTAAATGAGCAGTTCTTC. Encoded protein: CASSLRGGQGVNEQFF.

The chain employs TRBV7-8 and TRBJ2-7; a possible D gene is TRBD1 (6 bases). The germline V and J ends were trimmed by 5 bases and 0 bases, with 14 bases remaining between them. The CDR3 is 15 residues long. Germline assignment: CDR1 SGHVS and CDR2 FQNEAQ. The CDR3 DNA reads as TGTGCCAGCAGCCTGGAGAAGGGACACTCCTACGAGCAGTACGTC. Amino acids: CASSLEKGHSYEQYV.

V and J are TRBV18 and TRBJ1-2; D gene uncertain. Germline CDR1 and CDR2: KGHSH and LQKENI. Trimming stripped 2 bases from V and 5 bases from J, with 15 bases between. The CDR3 is made up of 15 amino acids. The CDR3 nucleotides read TGTGCCAGCTCACCAACCACCACGTTTGATTATGGCTACACCTTC. It encodes CASSPTTTFDYGYTF.

Notes on this clonotype: Given the absence of the conserved phenylalanine or tryptophan at the CDR3 end, a read error is likely. The DNA is left out, because the CDR3 cannot be placed on it with certainty; the CDR3 is given as TCRdb lists it. CDR3 protein: CASSEAKKPEGNY. The rearrangement links TRBV6-1 to TRBJ2-5. Germline values: CDR1 MNHNS, CDR2 SASEGT. The CDR3 contains 13 residues when both ends are counted.

The V call is TRBV6-6, the J call TRBJ1-2; TRBD1 matches 7 bases. Germline-derived CDR1 and CDR2 are MNHNY and SVGAGI (reference sequence). This CDR3 has 16 amino acids. Trimming cost V 2 bases and J 0 bases; bases outside gene matches: 6. Here the CDR3 reads CASSYVRDRPNYGYTF. The CDR3 nucleotides read TGTGCCAGCAGTTACGTAAGGGACAGACCTAACTATGGCTACACCTTC.

This rearrangement joins TRBV27 to TRBJ1-5; TRBD1 matches at 8 bases. Trimming at V came to 4 bases and at J to 3 bases, leaving 8 bases not matched to a gene. The CDR3 sequence is 16 residues long. The V gene's germline CDR1 is MNHEY and CDR2 SMNVEV (reference sequence). The CDR3 region has the DNA TGTGCCAGCAGTTCCGGTCAGGGGGCTTACAATCAGCCCCAGCATTTT. Translated, it gives CASSSGQGAYNQPQHF.

The genes are TRBV19 and TRBJ1-2; D is unclear. Germline V lookup: CDR1 LNHDA, CDR2 SQIVND (reference sequence). The CDR3 loop spans 15 amino acids. Trimming pared 5 bases from V and 1 base from J, leaving 14 bases between. The CDR3 DNA is TGTGCCAGTAGTGGCCTTGTTGGACTTAACTATGGCTACACCTTC. Encoded protein: CASSGLVGLNYGYTF.